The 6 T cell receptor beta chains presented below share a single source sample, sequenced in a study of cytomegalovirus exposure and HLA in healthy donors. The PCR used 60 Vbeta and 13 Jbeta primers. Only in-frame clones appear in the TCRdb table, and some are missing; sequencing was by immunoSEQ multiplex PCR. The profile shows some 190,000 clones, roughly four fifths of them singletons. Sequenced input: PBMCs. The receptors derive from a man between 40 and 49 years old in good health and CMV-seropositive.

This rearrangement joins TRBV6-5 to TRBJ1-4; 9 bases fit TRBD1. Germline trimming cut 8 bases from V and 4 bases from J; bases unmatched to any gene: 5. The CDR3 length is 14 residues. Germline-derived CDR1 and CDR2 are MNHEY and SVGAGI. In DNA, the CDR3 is TGTGCCAGCCGGACAGGGGATGGTAATGAAAAACTGTTTTTT. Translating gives CASRTGDGNEKLFF.

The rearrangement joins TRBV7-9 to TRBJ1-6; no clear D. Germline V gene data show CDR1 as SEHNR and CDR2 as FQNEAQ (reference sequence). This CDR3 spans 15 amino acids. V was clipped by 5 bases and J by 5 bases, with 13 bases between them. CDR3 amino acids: CASSPPTVNNSPLHF. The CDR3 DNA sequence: TGTGCCAGCAGCCCCCCTACTGTTAATAATTCACCCCTCCACTTT.

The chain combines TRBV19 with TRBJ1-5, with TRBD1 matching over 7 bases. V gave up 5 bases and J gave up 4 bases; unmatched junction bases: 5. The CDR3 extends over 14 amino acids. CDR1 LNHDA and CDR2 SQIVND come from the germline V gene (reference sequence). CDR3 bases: TGTGCCAGTAGTTACCCAGGGGGGAATCAGCCCCAGCATTTT. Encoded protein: CASSYPGGNQPQHF.

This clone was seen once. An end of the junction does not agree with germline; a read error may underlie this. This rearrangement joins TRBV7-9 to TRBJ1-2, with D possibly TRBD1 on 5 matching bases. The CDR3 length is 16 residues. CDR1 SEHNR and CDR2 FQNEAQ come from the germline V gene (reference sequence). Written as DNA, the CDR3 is TGTTCCAGCAGCTTCCGCGGCGGGGGTTTAGGGTATGGCTACACCTTC. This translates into CSSSFRGGGLGYGYTF.

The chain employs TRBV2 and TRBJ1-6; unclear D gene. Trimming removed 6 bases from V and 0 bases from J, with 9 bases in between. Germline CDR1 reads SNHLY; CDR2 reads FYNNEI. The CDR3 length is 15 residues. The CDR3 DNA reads TGTGCCAGCAGGGTAACCGGCTCCTATAATTCACCCCTCCACTTT. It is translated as CASRVTGSYNSPLHF.

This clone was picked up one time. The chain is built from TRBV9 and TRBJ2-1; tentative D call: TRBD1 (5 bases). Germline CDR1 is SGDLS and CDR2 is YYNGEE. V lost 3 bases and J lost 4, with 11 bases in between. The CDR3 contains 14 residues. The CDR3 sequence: CASSGIGVYNEQFF. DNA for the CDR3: TGTGCCAGCAGCGGAATAGGGGTTTACAATGAGCAGTTCTTC.